This T cell receptor beta chain stems from a study of cytomegalovirus exposure and HLA in healthy donors. The study's findings and limits: Listed as cytomegalovirus-associated were 164 TCR beta chains. Productive rates of about 87% or about 30% were seen for most TCR beta V segments in an earlier analysis. Later analysis demonstrated an association between a missense DCLRE1C variant and TCR beta V- and J-gene trimming.

PCR involved 60 Vbeta and 13 Jbeta primers. Under the authors' procedure: It was a later analysis that counted tens of millions of unique TCR beta chains, of which around 11 million were shared. This table comes from immunoSEQ multiplex PCR, and its TCRdb copy is limited to in-frame clones, with some not included. Clonal size and the V and J genes are those of that table, whereas D and trimming came from the DNA. Among 210,000 or so clones listed, over 80% were seen once. As regards this clone: The antigen remains unidentified.

Per germline, CDR1 LNHDA and CDR2 SQIVND (reference sequence). Trimming cost V 3 bases and J 6 bases; bases outside gene matches: 9. There are 16 residues in the CDR3. This sequence was found in a boy younger than 10 in good health and CMV-seronegative. The specimen was PBMCs. The chain couples TRBV19 to TRBJ2-3, with TRBD2 matching over 10 bases. This CDR3 is CASSIQRGGPDDTQYF. In DNA form, the CDR3 reads TGTGCCAGTAGTATTCAGCGGGGGGGCCCTGATGATACGCAGTATTTT.